This T cell receptor (beta chain) was captured by sequencing in a study of beta chain features in type 1 diabetes. This CDR3 spans 15 amino acids. In germline, CDR1 is LNHDA, CDR2 SQIVND (reference sequence). The V gene end was trimmed by 5 bases and the J gene end by 5 bases; junction bases not matched to a gene: 7. This clone was observed a handful of times. Every isolated RNA sample was fully reverse transcribed, so sequencing captured expressed TCRB transcripts. Using immunoSEQ multiplex PCR, the repertoire was profiled, and TCRdb retains in-frame clones only, with some absent. The table lists about 230,000 clones, over 8.5% of them singletons.

The sequenced material came from naive CD4+ T cells from blood. The chain joins TRBV19 to TRBJ2-2; 8 bases agree with TRBD1. The TCR originated in a woman younger than 30 in good health. Here the CDR3 reads CASSAGTGLTGELFF. The CDR3 DNA is TGTGCCAGTAGTGCCGGGACAGGTCTGACCGGGGAGCTGTTTTTT.